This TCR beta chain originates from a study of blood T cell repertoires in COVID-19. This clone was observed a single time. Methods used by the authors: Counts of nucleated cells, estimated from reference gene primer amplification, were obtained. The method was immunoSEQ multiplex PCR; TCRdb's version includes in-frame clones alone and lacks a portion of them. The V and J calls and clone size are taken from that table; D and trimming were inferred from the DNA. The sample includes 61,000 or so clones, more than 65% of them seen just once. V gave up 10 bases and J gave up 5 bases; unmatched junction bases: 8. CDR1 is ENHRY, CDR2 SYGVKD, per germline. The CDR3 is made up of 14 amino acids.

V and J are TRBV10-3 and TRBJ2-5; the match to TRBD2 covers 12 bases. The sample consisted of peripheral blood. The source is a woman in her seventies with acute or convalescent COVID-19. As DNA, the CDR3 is TGTGCCACACGACTAGCGGGGGAGGGGGAGACCCAGTACTTC. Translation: CATRLAGEGETQYF.